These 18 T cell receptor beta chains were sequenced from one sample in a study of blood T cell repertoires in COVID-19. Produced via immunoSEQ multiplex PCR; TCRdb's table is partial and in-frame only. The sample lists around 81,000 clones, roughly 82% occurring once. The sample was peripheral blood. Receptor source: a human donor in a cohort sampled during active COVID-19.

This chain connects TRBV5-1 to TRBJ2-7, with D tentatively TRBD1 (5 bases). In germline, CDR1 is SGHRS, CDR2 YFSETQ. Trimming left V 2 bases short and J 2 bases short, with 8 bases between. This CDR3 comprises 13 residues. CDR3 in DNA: TGCGCCAGCAGCTTCCAACAGGCCTACGAGCAGTACTTC. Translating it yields CASSFQQAYEQYF.

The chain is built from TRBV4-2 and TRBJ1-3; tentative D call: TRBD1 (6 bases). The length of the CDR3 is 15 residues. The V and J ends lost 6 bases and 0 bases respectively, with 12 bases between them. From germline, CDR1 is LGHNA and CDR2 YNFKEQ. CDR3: CASRETGSSGNTIYF. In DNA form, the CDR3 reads TGTGCCAGCAGGGAGACAGGATCCTCTGGAAACACCATATATTTT.

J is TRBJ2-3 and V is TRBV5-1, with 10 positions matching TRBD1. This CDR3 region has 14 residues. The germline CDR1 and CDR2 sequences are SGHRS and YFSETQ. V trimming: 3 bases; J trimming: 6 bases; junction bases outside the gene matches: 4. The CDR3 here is CASSSRQGADTQYF. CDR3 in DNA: TGCGCCAGCAGCTCCAGACAGGGGGCGGATACGCAGTATTTT.

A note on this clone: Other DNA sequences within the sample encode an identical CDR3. Here the CDR3 DNA reads TGTGCCAGCTCACGCGAAATGAACACTGAAGCTTTCTTT. It specifies CASSREMNTEAFF. The chain couples TRBV18 to TRBJ1-1, with no clear D. Germline values: CDR1 KGHSH, CDR2 LQKENI. V lost 4 bases, J lost 0 bases, and 6 bases lay in between. The CDR3 runs to 13 residues.

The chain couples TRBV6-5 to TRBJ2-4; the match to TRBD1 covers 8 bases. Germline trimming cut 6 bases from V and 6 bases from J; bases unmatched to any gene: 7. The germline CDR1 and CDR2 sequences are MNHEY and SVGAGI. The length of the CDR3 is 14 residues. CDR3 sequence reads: CASSRTGNGNIQYF. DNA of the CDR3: TGTGCCAGCAGCCGGACAGGGAACGGAAACATTCAGTACTTC.

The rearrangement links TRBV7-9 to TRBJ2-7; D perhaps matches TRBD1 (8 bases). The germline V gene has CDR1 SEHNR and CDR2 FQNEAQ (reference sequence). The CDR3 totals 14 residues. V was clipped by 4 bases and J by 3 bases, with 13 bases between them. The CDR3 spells CASSWNRGGYEQYF. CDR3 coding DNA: TGTGCCAGCAGCTGGAACAGGGGGGGCTACGAGCAGTACTTC. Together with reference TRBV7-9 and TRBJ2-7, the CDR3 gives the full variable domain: DTGVSQNPRHKITKRGQNVTFRCDPISEHNRLYWYRQTLGQGPEFLTYFQNEAQLEKSRLLSDRFSAERPKGSFSTLEIQRTEQGDSAMYLCASSWNRGGYEQYFGPGTRLTVT.

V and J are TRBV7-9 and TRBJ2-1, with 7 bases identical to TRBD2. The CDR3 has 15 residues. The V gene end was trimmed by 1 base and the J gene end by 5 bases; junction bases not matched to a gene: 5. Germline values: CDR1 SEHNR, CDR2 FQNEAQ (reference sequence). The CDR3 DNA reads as TGTGCCAGCAGCTTAGGTGGCGGGGGTAACAATGAGCAGTTCTTC. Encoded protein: CASSLGGGGNNEQFF.

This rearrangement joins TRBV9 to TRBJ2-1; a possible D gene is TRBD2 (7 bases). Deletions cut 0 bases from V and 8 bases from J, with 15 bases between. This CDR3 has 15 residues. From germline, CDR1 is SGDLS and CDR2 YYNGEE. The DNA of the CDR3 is TGTGCCAGCAGCGTAGTTGGGGGGGCCTGGGATGAGCAGTTCTTC. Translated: CASSVVGGAWDEQFF.

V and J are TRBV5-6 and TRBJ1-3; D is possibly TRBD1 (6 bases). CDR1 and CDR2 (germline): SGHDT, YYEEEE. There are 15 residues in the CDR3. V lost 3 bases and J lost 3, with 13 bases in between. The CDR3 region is CASSSPTGFGNTIYF. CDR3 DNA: TGTGCCAGCAGCTCACCGACAGGCTTTGGAAACACCATATATTTT.

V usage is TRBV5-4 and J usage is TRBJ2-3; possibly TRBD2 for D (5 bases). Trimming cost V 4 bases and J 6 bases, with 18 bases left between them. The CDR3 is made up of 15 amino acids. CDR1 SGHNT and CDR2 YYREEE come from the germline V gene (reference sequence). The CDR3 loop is CASSRAVSQPDTQYF. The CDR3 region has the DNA TGTGCCAGCAGCCGAGCGGTGTCTCAGCCCGATACGCAGTATTTT.

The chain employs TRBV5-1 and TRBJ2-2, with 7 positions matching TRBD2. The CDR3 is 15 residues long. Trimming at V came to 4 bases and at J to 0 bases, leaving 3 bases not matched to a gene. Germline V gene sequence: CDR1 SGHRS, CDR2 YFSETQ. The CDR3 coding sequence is TGCGCCAGCAGCGAGGGACTACCGAACACCGGGGAGCTGTTTTTT. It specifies CASSEGLPNTGELFF.

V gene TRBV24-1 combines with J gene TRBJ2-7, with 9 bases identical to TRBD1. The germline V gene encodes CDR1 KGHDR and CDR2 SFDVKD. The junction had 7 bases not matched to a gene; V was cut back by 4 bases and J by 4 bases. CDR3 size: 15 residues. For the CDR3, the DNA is TGTGCCACCAGTGAGTACACAGGGGGCCCATACGAGCAGTACTTC. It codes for CATSEYTGGPYEQYF.

The CDR3 is CASSLEGTGHEQFF. For the CDR3, the DNA is TGTGCCAGCAGCTTAGAGGGGACAGGGCATGAGCAGTTCTTC. The chain combines TRBV7-9 with TRBJ2-1; 9 bases map to TRBD1. Germline lookup yields CDR1 SEHNR and CDR2 FQNEAQ (reference sequence). After removal of 1 base from V and 8 bases from J, the junction contained 3 bases not matched to a gene. This CDR3 comprises 14 residues.

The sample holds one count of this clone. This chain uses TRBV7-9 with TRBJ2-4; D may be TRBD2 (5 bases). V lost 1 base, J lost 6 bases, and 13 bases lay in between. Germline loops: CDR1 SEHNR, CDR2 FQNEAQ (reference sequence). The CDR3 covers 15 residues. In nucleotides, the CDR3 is TGTGCCAGCAGCTTAGACCTAGGGAGAGTAAACATTCAGTACTTC. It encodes CASSLDLGRVNIQYF.

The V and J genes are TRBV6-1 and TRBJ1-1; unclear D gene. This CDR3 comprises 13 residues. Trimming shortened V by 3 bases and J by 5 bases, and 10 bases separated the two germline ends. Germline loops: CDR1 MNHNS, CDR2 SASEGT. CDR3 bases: TGTGCCAGCAGTGAGTACCCCAGAACTGAAGCTTTCTTT. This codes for CASSEYPRTEAFF.

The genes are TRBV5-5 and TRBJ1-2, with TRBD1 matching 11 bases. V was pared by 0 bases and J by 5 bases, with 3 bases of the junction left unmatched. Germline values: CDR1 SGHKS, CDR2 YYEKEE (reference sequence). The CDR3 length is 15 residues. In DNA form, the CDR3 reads TGTGCCAGCAGCTTGGCTGGACAGGGGGCGTATGGCTACACCTTC. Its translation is CASSLAGQGAYGYTF.

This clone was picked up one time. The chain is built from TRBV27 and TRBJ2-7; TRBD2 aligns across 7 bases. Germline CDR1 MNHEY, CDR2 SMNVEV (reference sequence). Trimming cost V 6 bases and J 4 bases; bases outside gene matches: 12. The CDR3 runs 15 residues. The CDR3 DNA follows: TGTGCCAGCAGCGTAGCGGGCGCTACTCGGTACGAGCAGTACTTC. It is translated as CASSVAGATRYEQYF.

The CDR3 region is CASSPTPENTGELFF. The CDR3 nucleotides are TGTGCCAGCAGCCCTACCCCCGAGAACACCGGGGAGCTGTTTTTT. The chain joins TRBV6-4 to TRBJ2-2; D unclear. Germline V CDR1 and CDR2: MRHNA, SNTAGT. This CDR3 comprises 15 residues. Deletions cut 6 bases from V and 1 base from J, with 12 bases between.